A single sample gave rise to the 14 T cell receptor beta chains below, sequenced in a study of blood T cell repertoires in COVID-19. The assay was immunoSEQ multiplex PCR, and TCRdb's table has in-frame clones only and misses some. Of a few hundred thousand clones in the sample, approximately 85% were seen once. Sequencing was performed on peripheral blood. All receptors come from an older woman with COVID-19, enrolled during active disease.

The chain recombines TRBV4-1 with TRBJ1-5; 9 bases agree with TRBD1. J lost 0 bases, V lost 6 bases, and 6 bases had no gene match. This CDR3 is 16 amino acids long. In germline, CDR1 is MGHRA, CDR2 YSYEKL. DNA of the CDR3: TGCGCCAGCAGGCCACAGGGGGCAGATAGCAATCAGCCCCAGCATTTT. Protein product: CASRPQGADSNQPQHF.

The V gene is TRBV7-9, the J gene TRBJ1-5; no clear D. The V end was cut by 3 bases, the J end by 1 base, with 7 bases between. This CDR3 is built from 14 residues. CDR1 and CDR2 from the germline V gene are SEHNR and FQNEAQ (reference sequence). CDR3 bases: TGTGCCAGCAGCTTCCCTGAGAGCAATCAGCCCCAGCATTTT. Amino acid sequence: CASSFPESNQPQHF.

The CDR3 reads CASSPQGRGYTF. As DNA, the CDR3 is TGTGCCAGCAGCCCACAGGGGAGAGGCTACACCTTC. The chain combines TRBV7-8 with TRBJ1-2; 7 bases align to TRBD1. Trimming cost V 5 bases and J 8 bases; bases outside gene matches: 5. Looked up from germline, CDR1 is SGHVS and CDR2 is FQNEAQ. The CDR3 sequence is 12 residues long.

The J gene is TRBJ2-7, the V gene TRBV28, with D tentatively TRBD2 (6 bases). Trimming took 6 bases from V and 2 from J, leaving 20 bases between them. The V gene's germline CDR1 is MDHEN and CDR2 SYDVKM. The CDR3 is 16 residues long. The CDR3: CASRPLTGRGTYEQYF. For the CDR3, the DNA is TGTGCCAGCAGACCGTTAACGGGACGGGGGACCTACGAGCAGTACTTC.

The chain has TRBV5-8 and TRBJ1-2; D gene ambiguous. Germline V CDR1 and CDR2: SGHTS, YDEGEE. V lost 4 bases and J lost 6, with 19 bases in between. There are 15 residues in the CDR3. In DNA form, the CDR3 reads TGTGCCAGCAGCCCCCTGATTGAGCTAGCGGATGGCTACACCTTC. Translating gives CASSPLIELADGYTF. Full variable domain (missing parts from reference TRBV5-8 and TRBJ1-2): EAGVTQSPTHLIKTRGQQATLRCSPISGHTSVYWYQQALGLGLQFLLWYDEGEERNRGNFPPRFSGRQFPNYSSELNVNALELEDSALYLCASSPLIELADGYTFGSGTRLTVV.

The chain couples TRBV4-3 to TRBJ2-7; 7 bases fit TRBD1. J lost 3 bases, V lost 1 base, and 6 bases had no gene match. The CDR3 consists of 15 residues. Per the germline V gene, CDR1 is LGHNA and CDR2 is YSLEER. The CDR3 reads CASSQVWDRRYEQYF. Here the CDR3 DNA reads TGCGCCAGCAGCCAAGTATGGGACAGACGCTACGAGCAGTACTTC.

J is TRBJ2-1 and V is TRBV6-2 or TRBV6-3, with 14 positions matching TRBD2. Germline CDR1 reads MNHEY; CDR2 reads SVGEGT. V lost 0 bases, J lost 7 bases, and 8 bases stayed unmatched. The CDR3 has 18 amino acids. The CDR3 coding sequence is TGTGCCAGCAGTTACTCCCGGGGACTAGCGGGGGTTGGGAATGAGCAGTTCTTC. Its translation is CASSYSRGLAGVGNEQFF.

The rearrangement uses TRBV21-1 and TRBJ1-5. TRBV21-1 constitutes a pseudogene. The CDR3 loop spans 17 amino acids. The CDR3 DNA reads as TGTGCCAGCAGCAAAGAGCCTCTGCGCCCTAGCAATCAGCCCCAGCATTTT. Its protein is CASSKEPLRPSNQPQHF.

The rearrangement joins TRBV5-1 to TRBJ1-2; 7 bases are a match to TRBD1. The CDR3 runs 14 residues. The V gene's germline CDR1 is SGHRS and CDR2 YFSETQ. V lost 0 bases, J lost 4 bases, and 3 bases stayed unmatched. DNA for the CDR3: TGCGCCAGCAGCTTGGAAACAGGGGTCTATGGCTACACCTTC. Translated: CASSLETGVYGYTF.

The V gene is TRBV11-2, the J gene TRBJ1-3; tentatively, D is TRBD1 (6 bases). The germline V gene encodes CDR1 SGHAT and CDR2 FQNNGV. The germline V and J ends were trimmed by 0 bases and 3 bases, with 9 bases remaining between them. The CDR3 covers 15 residues. CDR3: CASSLEGAYGNTIYF. As DNA, the CDR3 is TGTGCCAGCAGCTTAGAGGGGGCGTATGGAAACACCATATATTTT.

The chain employs TRBV7-2 and TRBJ1-3; possible D gene TRBD1, 5 bases. This CDR3 is built from 15 residues. Trimming removed 4 bases from V and 0 bases from J, with 10 bases in between. CDR1 is SGHTA and CDR2 is FQGNSA in the germline V gene. The CDR3 DNA is TGTGCCAGCAGCTCGAGGACAAGCTCTGGAAACACCATATATTTT. It codes for CASSSRTSSGNTIYF.

This clone was counted between two and nine times. The V gene is TRBV2, the J gene TRBJ2-1; D is undetermined. Trimming took 2 bases from V and 4 from J, leaving 6 bases between them. Germline values: CDR1 SNHLY, CDR2 FYNNEI. CDR3 size: 13 residues. The CDR3 sequence is CASSEMQYNEQFF. CDR3 nucleotide sequence: TGTGCCAGCAGTGAAATGCAGTACAATGAGCAGTTCTTC.

The chain is built from TRBV3-1 (or the pseudogene TRBV3-2) and TRBJ1-1, with D possibly being TRBD1 (5 bases). V was clipped by 0 bases and J by 1 base, with 24 bases between them. CDR1 and CDR2 from the germline V gene are LGHDT and YNNKEL (reference sequence). CDR3 length: 20 residues. CDR3 in amino acids: CASSQEERGSRGFGNTEAFF. Written as DNA, the CDR3 is TGTGCCAGCAGCCAAGAAGAGCGGGGTTCGAGGGGCTTTGGGAACACTGAAGCTTTCTTT.

The chain uses TRBV12-3 or TRBV12-4 and TRBJ2-7, with TRBD2 identical over 7 bases. This CDR3 has 12 residues. J was trimmed by 4 bases and V by 7 bases; bases with no gene match: 4. The CDR3 here is CASTPGGYEQYF. CDR3 bases: TGTGCCAGCACCCCGGGGGGATACGAGCAGTACTTC.